A selection of T cell receptor beta chains follows, all from one sample in a study of shared clonotypes between healthy human individuals. Produced via immunoSEQ multiplex PCR; TCRdb's table is partial and in-frame only. The sample carries a few hundred thousand clones, under 80% recorded once. Source material: memory CD4+ T cells sorted from blood. The source is a man aged 25 to 45 in good health. The CDR3 runs from the conserved cysteine through the conserved F or W. A D gene is named only where the DNA matches it firmly. For some rows the clone size is stated as once, few or many, or as a class when expanded; others skip it.

>TRBV5-4|TRBJ1-1|-|-
TGTGCCAGCAGCTTACCGGGAATGAACACTGAAGCTTTCTTT
CASSLPGMNTEAFF
>TRBV6-1|TRBJ1-1|-|-
TGTGCCAGCAGTGAGAGGGGGTTGGGTGGCACTGAAGCTTTCTTT
CASSERGLGGTEAFF
>TRBV9|TRBJ2-2|many|-
TGTGCCAGCAGCGTTCTCGGGTCCCAGATAGGGGAGCTGTTTTTT
CASSVLGSQIGELFF
>TRBV29-1|TRBJ2-1|-|TRBD2
TGCAGCGCTAGGACTAGCGGGTATAGCTCCTACAATGAGCAGTTCTTC
CSARTSGYSSYNEQFF
>TRBV7-9|TRBJ2-3|-|TRBD2
TGTGCCAGCAGCTTAGGCCTAGCGGGGAGCACAGATACGCAGTATTTT
CASSLGLAGSTDTQYF
>TRBV29-1|TRBJ2-3|-|TRBD1
TGCAGCGTTGAAGCAGGGGGCGTGCAAGATACGCAGTATTTT
CSVEAGGVQDTQYF
>TRBV15|TRBJ1-5|-|TRBD1
TGTGCCACCAGCAGAGGGGACAGGGAAGGCCAGCCCCAGCATTTT
CATSRGDREGQPQHF
>TRBV5-4|TRBJ2-3|-|-
TGTGCCAGCAGCCCGAAGGGCGGACAAGACACAGATACGCAGTATTTT
CASSPKGGQDTDTQYF
>TRBV10-1|TRBJ2-7|-|-
TGCGCCAGCAGTCTCGGGACATCCTACGAGCAGTACTTC
CASSLGTSYEQYF
>TRBV5-4|TRBJ2-3|-|TRBD2
TGTGCCAGCAGCTTGGGCCCGAATGTAGCGGGAGCTAGAGATACGCAGTATTTT
CASSLGPNVAGARDTQYF
>TRBV6-5|TRBJ1-5|-|-
TGTGCCAGCAGGGCAGATAGCAATCAGCCCCAGCATTTT
CASRADSNQPQHF
>TRBV5-1|TRBJ2-1|-|-
TGCGCCAGCAGCTTAATGAGCGGCGCTAAGGTTGAGCAGTTCTTC
CASSLMSGAKVEQFF
>TRBV5-1|TRBJ2-5|-|-
TGCGCCAGCAGCTTTCGAGAGTCAGAGACCCAGTACTTC
CASSFRESETQYF
>TRBV7-6|TRBJ2-7|-|-
TGTGCCAGCAGTCGTCGGGGGTCAAGTATTTGGGGGTTTTACGAGCAGTACTTC
CASSRRGSSIWGFYEQYF
>TRBV10-3|TRBJ1-1|few|-
TGTGCCGTAACAGGGAGAGGAGACACTGAAGCTTTCTTT
CAVTGRGDTEAFF
>TRBV14|TRBJ2-3|few|TRBD2
TGTGCCAGCAGCAAAATAGCGGGAGCCACAGATACGCAGTATTTT
CASSKIAGATDTQYF
>TRBV5-5|TRBJ2-7|-|TRBD2
TGTGCCAGCCGCACCACTAGCGGGAGCGCCTACGAGCAGTACTTC
CASRTTSGSAYEQYF
>TRBV7-9|TRBJ2-7|-|-
TGTGCCAGCAGCCCACAGGGCGACGAGCAGTACTTC
CASSPQGDEQYF
>TRBV27|TRBJ2-5|-|TRBD1
TGTGCCAGCAGTTTATCGATTTTAGGGACAGGGAGAGGAGAGACCCAGTACTTC
CASSLSILGTGRGETQYF
>TRBV5-5|TRBJ1-1|-|-
TGTGCCAGCAGCCCCTCAACAGGTGGAGGGAACACTGAAGCTTTCTTT
CASSPSTGGGNTEAFF
>TRBV18|TRBJ2-7|-|-
TGTGCCAGCTCACCAGATGCCCACGAGCAGTACTTC
CASSPDAHEQYF
>TRBV29-1|TRBJ2-1|many|-
TGCAGCGTCGCTGTTATGTCCGAGCAGTTCTTC
CSVAVMSEQFF
>TRBV6-6|TRBJ2-7|-|-
TGTGCCAGCGGTATAGCGGCCCACTTC
CASGIAAHF
>TRBV5-4|TRBJ1-2|-|-
TGTGCCAGCAGCTCTCCGTTTGGGAACTATGGCTACACCTTC
CASSSPFGNYGYTF
>TRBV28|TRBJ1-2|-|TRBD1
TGTGCCAGCCTCGCTTCCGGGACAGGGCCCGGTGGCTACACCTTC
CASLASGTGPGGYTF
>TRBV5-4|TRBJ2-5|-|-
TGTGCCAGCAGCGGCGAAGAGCAAGAGACCCAGTACTTC
CASSGEEQETQYF
>TRBV11-1|TRBJ2-5|few|-
TGTGCCAGCAGCTTAAGAGAGACCCAGTACTTC
CASSLRETQYF
>TRBV29-1|TRBJ2-3|-|-
TGCAGCGTTGCGGTGTCGCAGGAGGCAGGAGATACGCAGTATTTT
CSVAVSQEAGDTQYF
>TRBV2|TRBJ2-2|-|TRBD1
TGTGCCAGCAGTGTGACCGGTATAGGACAGGGAGTCCCCGGGGAGCTGTTTTTT
CASSVTGIGQGVPGELFF
>TRBV19|TRBJ2-7|-|TRBD2
TGTGCCAGTAGTATAGGCGGGAGAAACTACGAGCAGTACTTC
CASSIGGRNYEQYF
>TRBV5-1|TRBJ2-1|-|-
TGCGCCAGCAGCTTGGCCAAGTACAATGAGCAGTTCTTC
CASSLAKYNEQFF
>TRBV30|TRBJ2-5|-|-
TGTGCCTGGAGTGTGTTAGCCCCGGTTGAGGAGACCCAGTACTTC
CAWSVLAPVEETQYF
>TRBV27|TRBJ2-1|few|-
TGTGCCAGCAGTTTGCAACAGGGCCCCTACAATGAGCAGTTCTTC
CASSLQQGPYNEQFF
>TRBV5-4|TRBJ2-5|few|-
TGTGCCAGCAGCTTAGGGGGTAGCGGGACCCAGTACTTC
CASSLGGSGTQYF
>TRBV27|TRBJ1-5|-|-
TGTGCCAGCAGCCCCCCGTTGGTTTGGCGCCCGGGTGGTAATCAGCCCCAGCATTTT
CASSPPLVWRPGGNQPQHF